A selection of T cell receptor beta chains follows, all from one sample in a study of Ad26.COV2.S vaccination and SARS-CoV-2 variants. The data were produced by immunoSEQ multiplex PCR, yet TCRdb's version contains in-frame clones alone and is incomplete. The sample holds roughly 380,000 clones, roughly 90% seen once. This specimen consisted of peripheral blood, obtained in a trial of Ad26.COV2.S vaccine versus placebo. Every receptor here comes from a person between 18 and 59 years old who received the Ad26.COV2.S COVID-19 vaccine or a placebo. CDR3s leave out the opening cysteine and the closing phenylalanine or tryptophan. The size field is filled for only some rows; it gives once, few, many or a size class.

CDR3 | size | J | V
ASSLSPGETQY | - | TRBJ2-5 | TRBV27
ASSVAGTGGWSEAF | - | TRBJ1-1 | TRBV9
ASSLARDRRNYGYT | - | TRBJ1-2 | TRBV7-8
SASYRGSNQPQH | - | TRBJ1-5 | TRBV20-1
ASRQGRYNEQF | - | TRBJ2-1 | TRBV5-1
AWSGLRTDVNEKLF | - | TRBJ1-4 | TRBV30
ASSFSGLAGNEQF | - | TRBJ2-1 | TRBV27
ASSLWQGGAVDTQY | once | TRBJ2-3 | TRBV7-2
ATSDFGGAYGELF | - | TRBJ2-2 | TRBV24-1
ASSPRGGDSNQPQH | - | TRBJ1-5 | TRBV7-8
ASSLTGTNTEAF | - | TRBJ1-1 | TRBV5-6
ATSRGIGQPGETKLF | - | TRBJ1-4 | TRBV15
ASSTFGANGQGNTGELF | - | TRBJ2-2 | TRBV28
ASSVVPPGPLGYT | - | TRBJ1-2 | TRBV9
ASSPTGDTDTQY | - | TRBJ2-3 | TRBV18
ASSFGTGSYEQY | once | TRBJ2-7 | TRBV5-1
ASSLGQFPHEQY | - | TRBJ2-7 | TRBV5-1
ASSLGHEQY | - | TRBJ2-7 | TRBV5-4
ASSFENSPLH | - | TRBJ1-6 | TRBV7-9
ASRQGTSYEQY | - | TRBJ2-7 | TRBV12-3/TRBV12-4
ASSDSTARNQPQH | - | TRBJ1-5 | TRBV6-4
AITAGGPEETQY | - | TRBJ2-5 | TRBV10-3
ASSPGAKNIQY | - | TRBJ2-4 | TRBV9
ASSEKVLFPAKNIQY | - | TRBJ2-4 | TRBV2
ASSLTGGGEQY | - | TRBJ2-7 | TRBV5-1
ASSYRDTISHQPQH | once | TRBJ1-5 | TRBV6-2/TRBV6-3
ASSNYGARTFYGYT | - | TRBJ1-2 | TRBV28
ASTRAGNEQY | - | TRBJ2-7 | TRBV3-1/TRBV3-2
ASSISAGRLNSPLH | - | TRBJ1-6 | TRBV19
ASSHRGNSNQPQH | once | TRBJ1-5 | TRBV6-2/TRBV6-3
ASSPGTPPDTDTQY | - | TRBJ2-3 | TRBV5-6
ASSYRRENSYEQY | - | TRBJ2-7 | TRBV6-2/TRBV6-3
SVLGPGGPDTQY | - | TRBJ2-3 | TRBV29-1
ASSPNPRGSTDTQY | - | TRBJ2-3 | TRBV5-4
ASSSLLADEQF | - | TRBJ2-1 | TRBV12-3/TRBV12-4
ASSLLGTNTEAF | - | TRBJ1-1 | TRBV7-2
AISEKGFSSPQH | - | TRBJ1-5 | TRBV10-3
ATSDRGTLITDTQY | - | TRBJ2-3 | TRBV24-1
ASSLSWDRGCQETQY | few | TRBJ2-5 | TRBV13
ASSYLDTRTANTIY | - | TRBJ1-3 | TRBV6-6
ASSLDTSGASDTQY | - | TRBJ2-3 | TRBV5-6
ASSRQGTAFVRAF | once | TRBJ1-1 | TRBV7-8
ASSPDGEVLKETQY | - | TRBJ2-5 | TRBV5-6
ASSLTGADYSPLH | - | TRBJ1-6 | TRBV5-1
ATSPRRDRGRRAKNIQY | - | TRBJ2-4 | TRBV19
SVETLAEATGELF | - | TRBJ2-2 | TRBV29-1
ASSLQSRGVLADTQY | - | TRBJ2-3 | TRBV5-1
ASSLVGTHYGYT | - | TRBJ1-2 | TRBV5-4
ASSLGRQSSYNSPLH | - | TRBJ1-6 | TRBV13
ASSYQGFTYEQY | - | TRBJ2-7 | TRBV6-2/TRBV6-3
ASSFGVQETQY | - | TRBJ2-5 | TRBV7-2
ASKLTGGYEQY | - | TRBJ2-7 | TRBV6-5
SVERGDYGYT | - | TRBJ1-2 | TRBV29-1
SVVGTGGGEKLF | - | TRBJ1-4 | TRBV29-1
ARGRNQPQH | - | TRBJ1-5 | TRBV27
ASSYLGQPY | - | TRBJ2-3 | TRBV6-2/TRBV6-3
ASSLLAGADTQY | - | TRBJ2-3 | TRBV5-5
ASSISGEWNIQY | once | TRBJ2-4 | TRBV19
ASTKSPEGGGVTQY | - | TRBJ2-5 | TRBV3-1/TRBV3-2